What follows are 6 T cell receptor beta chains derived from one specimen sequenced in a study of blood T cell repertoires in COVID-19. Produced via immunoSEQ multiplex PCR; TCRdb's table is partial and in-frame only. The sample yields about 130,000 clones, about 88% seen once. Sequencing input: peripheral blood. The receptors stem from a woman older than 75 with acute or convalescent COVID-19.

The chain couples TRBV6-2 or TRBV6-3 to TRBJ2-3; 10 nucleotides align to TRBD2. CDR1 and CDR2 (germline): MNHEY, SVGEGT. Trimming took 5 bases from V and 1 from J; bases not matched to a gene: 9. CDR3 length: 17 residues. CDR3 residues: CASSSPTGTSGTDTQYF. In DNA, the CDR3 is TGTGCCAGCAGTAGCCCTACCGGGACTAGCGGCACAGATACGCAGTATTTT.

This clone showed up just once. The V gene is TRBV11-2, the J gene TRBJ2-1; no firm D call. CDR3 length: 11 residues. CDR1 is SGHAT and CDR2 is FQNNGV in the germline V gene. Trimming cost V 5 bases and J 7 bases, with 6 bases left between them. CDR3 coding DNA: TGTGCCAGCAGCCTCACTAATGAGCAGTTCTTC. Translating it yields CASSLTNEQFF.

The gene calls are TRBV5-6 and TRBJ2-1; TRBD2 matches at 11 bases. The germline CDR1 and CDR2 sequences are SGHDT and YYEEEE. V lost 2 bases to trimming and J lost 13 bases; unmatched junction nucleotides: 5. The CDR3 sequence is 13 residues long. The CDR3 nucleotides read TGTGCCAGCAGCTTCATAGCGGGAGGGTACCAGTTCTTC. Translation: CASSFIAGGYQFF.

The chain combines TRBV27 with TRBJ2-6; D call uncertain. Deletions cut 0 bases from V and 0 bases from J, with 6 bases between. The germline V gene encodes CDR1 MNHEY and CDR2 SMNVEV (reference sequence). This CDR3 has 16 residues. The CDR3 coding sequence is TGTGCCAGCAGTTTATCAGCGACCTCTGGGGCCAACGTCCTGACTTTC. Protein product: CASSLSATSGANVLTF.

The rearrangement joins TRBV12-3 or TRBV12-4 to TRBJ1-1, with TRBD1 identical over 9 bases. V was clipped by 5 bases and J by 11 bases; unmatched bases: 6. CDR3 length equals 12 residues. Written as DNA, the CDR3 is TGTGCCAGCAGTGGGACAGGGCAGGCGGCTTTCTTT. Its protein product is CASSGTGQAAFF.

The V and J genes are TRBV9 and TRBJ2-7, with 8 bases lining up with TRBD2. The CDR3 sequence is 16 residues long. The J segment lost 2 bases and the V segment lost 4 bases, leaving 11 bases of the junction unmatched. Germline-derived CDR1 and CDR2 are SGDLS and YYNGEE. CDR3 region: CASSPRGAGGTYEQYF. The DNA of the CDR3 is TGTGCCAGCAGCCCCCGGGGGGCGGGGGGCACCTACGAGCAGTACTTC.